These T cell receptor beta chains were read from a single sample in a study of read filtering for tumor transcriptome and immune sequencing. TCRdb passed the reads through MiXCR, listing each CDR3 protein once. Among about 62,000 distinct CDR3 sequences listed, around a fifth were seen once. The specimen was a population of CD138-negative cells sorted from bone marrow. The receptors were sampled from a donor at least 40 years old with multiple myeloma. The CDR3 runs from the conserved cysteine through the conserved F or W. The D gene is left open where the match is weak. Clone size is not always given. Where it is, it says once, few, many or a class for expanded clones.

abundance: many
v_gene: TRBV7-9
j_gene: TRBJ2-2
d_gene: NA
CDR3aa: CASSTTRAGTGELFF
CDR3nt: TGTGCCAGCAGCACGACAAGGGCGGGCACCGGGGAGCTGTTTTTT

abundance: many
v_gene: TRBV3-1
j_gene: TRBJ2-7
d_gene: TRBD2
CDR3aa: CATAGTNSYEQYF
CDR3nt: TGTGCCACCGCCGGGACTAACTCCTACGAGCAGTACTTC

abundance: many
v_gene: TRBV24-1
j_gene: TRBJ2-5
d_gene: NA
CDR3aa: CATSGNTQETQYF
CDR3nt: TGTGCCACCAGCGGAAACACCCAAGAGACCCAGTACTTC

abundance: NA
v_gene: TRBV6-5
j_gene: TRBJ2-7
d_gene: TRBD1
CDR3aa: CASRLEGTGSYEQYF
CDR3nt: TGTGCCAGCAGACTCGAAGGGACAGGTAGTTACGAGCAGTACTTC

abundance: many
v_gene: TRBV5-1
j_gene: TRBJ1-4
d_gene: NA
CDR3aa: CASSLGGSLNEKLFF
CDR3nt: TGCGCCAGCAGCTTGGGCGGCAGTCTTAATGAAAAACTGTTTTTT

abundance: many
v_gene: TRBV11-3
j_gene: TRBJ2-1
d_gene: NA
CDR3aa: CASSLGGGGAFSYNEQFF
CDR3nt: TGTGCCAGCAGCTTAGGGGGGGGGGGGGCCTTCTCCTACAATGAGCAGTTCTTC

abundance: many
v_gene: TRBV29-1
j_gene: TRBJ2-6
d_gene: TRBD1
CDR3aa: CSILQGPDLSGANVLTF
CDR3nt: TGCAGCATACTACAGGGGCCAGATCTCTCTGGGGCCAACGTCCTGACTTTC

abundance: medium-sized
v_gene: TRBV11-2
j_gene: TRBJ2-1
d_gene: NA
CDR3aa: CASSLRINSYNEQFF
CDR3nt: TGTGCCAGCAGCTTACGAATCAACTCCTACAATGAGCAGTTCTTC

abundance: few
v_gene: TRBV7-3
j_gene: TRBJ1-1
d_gene: NA
CDR3aa: CASSLMGGLNTEAFF
CDR3nt: TGTGCCAGCAGCTTAATGGGGGGACTGAACACTGAAGCTTTCTTT

abundance: many
v_gene: TRBV10-1
j_gene: TRBJ2-7
d_gene: NA
CDR3aa: CASSRDPSSYEQYF
CDR3nt: TGCGCCAGCAGCCGGGACCCAAGCTCCTACGAGCAGTACTTC

abundance: many
v_gene: TRBV2
j_gene: TRBJ2-7
d_gene: NA
CDR3aa: CARILWRGKYEQYF
CDR3nt: TGTGCCAGGATCCTTTGGCGGGGAAAATACGAGCAGTACTTC

abundance: many
v_gene: TRBV6-1
j_gene: TRBJ2-3
d_gene: NA
CDR3aa: CASTATDTQYF
CDR3nt: TGTGCCAGCACCGCGACAGATACGCAGTATTTT

abundance: many
v_gene: TRBV7-2
j_gene: TRBJ2-3
d_gene: NA
CDR3aa: CASSLEKFDSRTDTQYF
CDR3nt: TGTGCCAGCAGCTTAGAGAAGTTCGACTCTCGCACAGATACGCAGTATTTT

abundance: many
v_gene: TRBV20-1
j_gene: TRBJ1-1
d_gene: TRBD1
CDR3aa: CSARDRRTGGTEAFF
CDR3nt: TGCAGTGCTAGAGATAGGAGGACAGGAGGGACTGAAGCTTTCTTT

abundance: many
v_gene: TRBV15
j_gene: TRBJ2-1
d_gene: TRBD2
CDR3aa: CATSRALAGGNEQFF
CDR3nt: TGTGCCACCAGCAGAGCACTAGCGGGAGGGAATGAGCAGTTCTTC

abundance: NA
v_gene: TRBV20-1
j_gene: TRBJ1-1
d_gene: NA
CDR3aa: CSATQTSGKNTEAFF
CDR3nt: TGCAGTGCTACCCAGACCTCGGGAAAGAACACTGAAGCTTTCTTT

abundance: NA
v_gene: TRBV28
j_gene: TRBJ1-5
d_gene: NA
CDR3aa: CASIKETISNQPQHF
CDR3nt: TGTGCCAGCATTAAGGAGACAATTAGCAATCAGCCCCAGCATTTT

abundance: many
v_gene: TRBV20-1
j_gene: TRBJ2-4
d_gene: NA
CDR3aa: CSARVRTKNIQYF
CDR3nt: TGCAGTGCTAGGGTCAGGACCAAAAACATTCAGTACTTC

abundance: many
v_gene: TRBV5-6
j_gene: TRBJ1-6
d_gene: TRBD1
CDR3aa: CASSSDRGFYNSPLHF
CDR3nt: TGTGCCAGCAGCTCCGACAGGGGTTTCTATAATTCACCCCTCCACTTT

abundance: many
v_gene: TRBV7-2
j_gene: TRBJ2-5
d_gene: NA
CDR3aa: CASSLQETQYF
CDR3nt: TGTGCCAGCAGCTTACAAGAGACCCAGTACTTC

abundance: many
v_gene: TRBV20-1
j_gene: TRBJ2-3
d_gene: TRBD1
CDR3aa: CSARTGIGTDTQYF
CDR3nt: TGCAGTGCCCGGACAGGGATCGGCACAGATACGCAGTATTTT

abundance: many
v_gene: TRBV2
j_gene: TRBJ1-3
d_gene: NA
CDR3aa: CASSFTRGPTVNTIYF
CDR3nt: TGTGCCAGCAGTTTCACCCGGGGACCGACTGTCAACACCATATATTTT

abundance: NA
v_gene: TRBV13
j_gene: TRBJ2-1
d_gene: NA
CDR3aa: CASRGEGQGQGEQFF
CDR3nt: TGTGCCAGCAGGGGTGAGGGCCAGGGGCAAGGTGAGCAGTTCTTC

abundance: many
v_gene: TRBV3-1
j_gene: TRBJ1-1
d_gene: NA
CDR3aa: CASSPAGGINTEAFF
CDR3nt: TGTGCCAGCAGCCCAGCCGGGGGAATCAACACTGAAGCTTTCTTT

abundance: many
v_gene: TRBV29-1
j_gene: TRBJ2-5
d_gene: TRBD2
CDR3aa: CSVTYGGSHQETQYF
CDR3nt: TGCAGCGTGACCTACGGCGGGAGTCACCAAGAGACCCAGTACTTC

abundance: many
v_gene: TRBV21-1
j_gene: TRBJ1-1
d_gene: NA
CDR3aa: CASSTCTTEAFF
CDR3nt: TGTGCCAGCAGCACCTGCACGACTGAAGCTTTCTTT

abundance: NA
v_gene: TRBV6-2/TRBV6-3
j_gene: TRBJ2-3
d_gene: TRBD2
CDR3aa: CASSYRRGAKVHTDTQYF
CDR3nt: TGTGCCAGCAGTTACAGGCGGGGGGCAAAGGTCCACACAGATACGCAGTATTTT

abundance: many
v_gene: TRBV3-1
j_gene: TRBJ2-2
d_gene: TRBD2
CDR3aa: CASSQASGKRELFF
CDR3nt: TGTGCCAGCAGCCAAGCTAGCGGAAAGCGGGAGCTGTTTTTT

abundance: many
v_gene: TRBV5-1
j_gene: TRBJ2-7
d_gene: NA
CDR3aa: CASSPNSGTYYEQYF
CDR3nt: TGCGCCAGCAGCCCCAATTCCGGGACGTACTACGAGCAGTACTTC

abundance: many
v_gene: TRBV20-1
j_gene: TRBJ2-1
d_gene: NA
CDR3aa: CSATTTSYNEQFF
CDR3nt: TGCAGTGCCACTACTACTAGCTACAATGAGCAGTTCTTC

abundance: many
v_gene: TRBV12-2
j_gene: TRBJ2-7
d_gene: NA
CDR3aa: CASRLAFWSEQYF
CDR3nt: TGTGCAAGTCGCTTAGCGTTCTGGTCTGAGCAGTACTTC

abundance: NA
v_gene: TRBV28
j_gene: TRBJ2-4
d_gene: NA
CDR3aa: CASSGGGLTKNIQNF
CDR3nt: TGTGCCAGCAGCGGCGGGGGCTTAACCAAAAATATTCAGAACTTC

abundance: few
v_gene: TRBV12-3/TRBV12-4
j_gene: TRBJ2-1
d_gene: TRBD2
CDR3aa: CASSSKPHFTSERAHRNEQFF
CDR3nt: TGTGCCAGCAGTTCCAAGCCACACTTCACTAGCGAGAGGGCACATAGGAATGAGCAGTTCTTC

abundance: many
v_gene: TRBV20-1
j_gene: TRBJ2-3
d_gene: TRBD1
CDR3aa: CSARGRDRSLRTQYF
CDR3nt: TGCAGTGCTAGAGGGAGGGACAGGTCGCTCCGTACGCAGTATTTT

abundance: NA
v_gene: TRBV6-2/TRBV6-3
j_gene: TRBJ2-1
d_gene: NA
CDR3aa: CASSYSEGNEQFF
CDR3nt: TGTGCCAGCAGTTACTCGGAAGGTAATGAGCAGTTCTTC

abundance: many
v_gene: TRBV5-6
j_gene: TRBJ1-1
d_gene: NA
CDR3aa: CASSSLGGTGIQEAFF
CDR3nt: TGTGCCAGCAGCTCCCTGGGGGGTACAGGGATTCAAGAAGCTTTCTTT

abundance: NA
v_gene: TRBV29-1
j_gene: TRBJ2-7
d_gene: NA
CDR3aa: CSVESGYEQYF
CDR3nt: TGCAGCGTTGAGTCAGGGTACGAGCAGTACTTC

abundance: many
v_gene: TRBV3-1
j_gene: TRBJ2-5
d_gene: TRBD2
CDR3aa: CASSPGLAVGETQYF
CDR3nt: TGTGCCAGCAGCCCCGGACTAGCGGTGGGGGAGACCCAGTACTTC

abundance: many
v_gene: TRBV10-3
j_gene: TRBJ2-1
d_gene: TRBD2
CDR3aa: CAISPRGLAVDSYNEQFF
CDR3nt: TGTGCCATCAGCCCCCGGGGACTAGCGGTAGACTCCTACAATGAGCAGTTCTTC

abundance: NA
v_gene: TRBV19
j_gene: TRBJ2-3
d_gene: NA
CDR3aa: CASSAFGGDTQYF
CDR3nt: TGTGCCAGTAGTGCCTTCGGGGGAGATACGCAGTATTTT

abundance: many
v_gene: TRBV7-2
j_gene: TRBJ2-7
d_gene: TRBD2
CDR3aa: CASRGGTSGNYEQYF
CDR3nt: TGTGCCAGCAGGGGTGGGACTAGCGGGAACTACGAGCAGTACTTC

abundance: many
v_gene: TRBV6-2/TRBV6-3
j_gene: TRBJ2-1
d_gene: TRBD2
CDR3aa: CASSYPVSGSGRYNEQFF
CDR3nt: TGTGCCAGCAGTTACCCAGTTAGCGGGTCGGGGCGGTACAATGAGCAGTTCTTC

abundance: medium-sized
v_gene: TRBV27
j_gene: TRBJ2-1
d_gene: TRBD2
CDR3aa: CASSLSPSGSQDEQFF
CDR3nt: TGTGCCAGCAGTTTATCGCCTAGCGGGAGTCAGGATGAGCAGTTCTTC

abundance: many
v_gene: TRBV28
j_gene: TRBJ2-2
d_gene: NA
CDR3aa: CASSLRRGSAGELFF
CDR3nt: TGTGCCAGCAGTTTAAGGCGAGGGTCGGCCGGGGAGCTGTTTTTT

abundance: many
v_gene: TRBV29-1
j_gene: TRBJ2-2
d_gene: NA
CDR3aa: CSAQVASNTGELFF
CDR3nt: TGCAGCGCCCAAGTGGCTTCGAACACCGGGGAGCTGTTTTTT

abundance: many
v_gene: TRBV11-1
j_gene: TRBJ2-1
d_gene: NA
CDR3aa: CASSLVRGWSESSYNEQFF
CDR3nt: TGTGCCAGCAGCTTGGTCCGCGGGTGGTCGGAGAGCTCCTACAATGAGCAGTTCTTC

abundance: few
v_gene: TRBV30
j_gene: TRBJ2-1
d_gene: TRBD2
CDR3aa: CAWSYSSGNEQFF
CDR3nt: TGTGCCTGGAGCTACTCTAGCGGCAATGAGCAGTTCTTC